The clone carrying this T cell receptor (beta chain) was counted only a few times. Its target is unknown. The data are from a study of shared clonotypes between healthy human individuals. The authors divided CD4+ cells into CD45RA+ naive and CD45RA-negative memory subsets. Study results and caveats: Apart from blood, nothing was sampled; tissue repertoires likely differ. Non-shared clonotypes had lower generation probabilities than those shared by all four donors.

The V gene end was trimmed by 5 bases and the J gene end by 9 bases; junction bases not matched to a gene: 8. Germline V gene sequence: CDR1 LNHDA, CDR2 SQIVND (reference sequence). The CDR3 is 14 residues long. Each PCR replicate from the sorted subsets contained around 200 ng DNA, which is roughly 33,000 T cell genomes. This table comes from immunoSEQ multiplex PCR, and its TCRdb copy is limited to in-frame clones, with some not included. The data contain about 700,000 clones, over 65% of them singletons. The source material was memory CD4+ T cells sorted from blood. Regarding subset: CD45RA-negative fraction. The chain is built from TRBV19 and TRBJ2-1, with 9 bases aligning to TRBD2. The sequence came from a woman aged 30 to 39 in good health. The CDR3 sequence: CASSLRREGSEQFF. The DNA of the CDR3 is TGTGCCAGTAGTTTGCGGCGGGAGGGATCTGAGCAGTTCTTC. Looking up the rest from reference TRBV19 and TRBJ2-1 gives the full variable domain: DGGITQSPKYLFRKEGQNVTLSCEQNLNHDAMYWYRQDPGQGLRLIYYSQIVNDFQKGDIAEGYSVSREKKESFPLTVTSAQKNPTAFYLCASSLRREGSEQFFGPGTRLTVL.